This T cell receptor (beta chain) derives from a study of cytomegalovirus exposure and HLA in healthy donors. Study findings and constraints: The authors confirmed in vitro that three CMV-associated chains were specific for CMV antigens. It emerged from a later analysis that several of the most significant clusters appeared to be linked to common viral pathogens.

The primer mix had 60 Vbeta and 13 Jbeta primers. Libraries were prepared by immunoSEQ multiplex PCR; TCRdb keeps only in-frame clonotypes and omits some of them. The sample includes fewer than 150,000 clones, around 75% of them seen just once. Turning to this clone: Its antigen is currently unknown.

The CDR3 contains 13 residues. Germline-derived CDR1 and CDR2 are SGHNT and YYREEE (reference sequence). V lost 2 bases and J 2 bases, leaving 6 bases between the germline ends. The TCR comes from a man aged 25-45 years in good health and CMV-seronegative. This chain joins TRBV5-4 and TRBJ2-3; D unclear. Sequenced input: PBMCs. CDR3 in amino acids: CASSLSYTDTQYF. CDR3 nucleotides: TGTGCCAGCAGCTTATCCTACACAGATACGCAGTATTTT.